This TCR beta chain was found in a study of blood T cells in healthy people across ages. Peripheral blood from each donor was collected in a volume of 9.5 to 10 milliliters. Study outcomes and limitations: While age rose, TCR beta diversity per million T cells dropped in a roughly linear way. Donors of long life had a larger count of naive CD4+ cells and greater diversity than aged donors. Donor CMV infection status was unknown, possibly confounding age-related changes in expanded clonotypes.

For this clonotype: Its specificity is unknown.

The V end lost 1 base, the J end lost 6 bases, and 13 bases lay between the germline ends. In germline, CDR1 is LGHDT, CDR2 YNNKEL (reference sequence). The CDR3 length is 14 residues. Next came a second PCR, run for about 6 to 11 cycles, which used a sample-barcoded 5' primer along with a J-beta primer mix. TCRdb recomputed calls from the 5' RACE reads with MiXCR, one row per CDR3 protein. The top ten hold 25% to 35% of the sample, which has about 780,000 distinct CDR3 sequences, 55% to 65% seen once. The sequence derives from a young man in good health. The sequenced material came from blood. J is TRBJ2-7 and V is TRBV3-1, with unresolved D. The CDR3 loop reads CASSQGSQSGEQYF. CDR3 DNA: TGTGCCAGCAGCCAAGGCAGTCAGAGTGGCGAGCAGTACTTC.